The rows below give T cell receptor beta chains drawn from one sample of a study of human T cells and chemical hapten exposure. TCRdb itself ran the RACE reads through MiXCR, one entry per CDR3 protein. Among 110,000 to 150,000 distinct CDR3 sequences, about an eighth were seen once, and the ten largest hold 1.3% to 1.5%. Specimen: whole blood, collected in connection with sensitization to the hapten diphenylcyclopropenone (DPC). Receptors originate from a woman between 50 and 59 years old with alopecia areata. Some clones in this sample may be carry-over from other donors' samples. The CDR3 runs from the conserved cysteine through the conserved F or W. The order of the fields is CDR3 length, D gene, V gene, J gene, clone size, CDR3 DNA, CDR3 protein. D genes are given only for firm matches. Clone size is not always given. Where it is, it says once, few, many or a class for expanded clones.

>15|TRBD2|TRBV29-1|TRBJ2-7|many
TGCAGCGTTGAAGATCTGACTAGCGGGAGATTCGAGCAGTACTTC
CSVEDLTSGRFEQYF
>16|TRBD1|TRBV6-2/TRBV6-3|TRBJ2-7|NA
TGTGCCAGCAGTTACCCAAGCGGACAGGGGGCCTACGAGCAGTACTTC
CASSYPSGQGAYEQYF
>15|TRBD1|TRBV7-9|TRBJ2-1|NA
TGTGCCAGCGCCCCTGGACAGGGGATCTACAATGAGCAGTTCTTC
CASAPGQGIYNEQFF
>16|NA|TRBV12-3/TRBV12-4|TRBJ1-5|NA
TGTGCCAGCATCCAGGACAGCCTCAACCTCAATCAGCCCCAGCATTTT
CASIQDSLNLNQPQHF
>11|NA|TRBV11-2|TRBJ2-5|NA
TGTGCCAGCAACTCAGGGGAGACCCAGTACTTC
CASNSGETQYF
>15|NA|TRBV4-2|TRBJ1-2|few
TGTGCCAGCAGCCAAGATCAACAGAAAGACTATGGCTACACCTTC
CASSQDQQKDYGYTF
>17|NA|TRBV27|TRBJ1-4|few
TGTGCCAGCAGTTTATCGGGTGTTGGGCAGGGTAATGAAAAACTGTTTTTT
CASSLSGVGQGNEKLFF
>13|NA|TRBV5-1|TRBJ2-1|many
TGCGCCAGCAGCTTGGTGCACCACAATGAGCAGTTCTTC
CASSLVHHNEQFF
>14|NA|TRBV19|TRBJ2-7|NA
TGTGCCAGTAGTGGGGCAGGGCCTGGTTGGGAGCAGTACTTC
CASSGAGPGWEQYF
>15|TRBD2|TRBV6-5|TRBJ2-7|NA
TGTGCCAGCTCAAAAGGGGGACTAGCGAACTACGAGCAGTACTTC
CASSKGGLANYEQYF
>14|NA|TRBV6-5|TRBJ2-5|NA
TGTGCCAGCAGTTACCGAAGGGTCCAAGAGACCCAGTACTTC
CASSYRRVQETQYF
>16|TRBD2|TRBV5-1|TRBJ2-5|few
TGCGCCAGCAGCTTGGCGGGACTAGCGGGAGCAGAGACCCAGTACTTC
CASSLAGLAGAETQYF
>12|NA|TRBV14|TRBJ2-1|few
TGTGCCAGCAGCCGATACAGGGCTGAGCAGTTCTTC
CASSRYRAEQFF
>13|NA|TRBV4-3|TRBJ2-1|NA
TGCGCCAGCAGCCAAGATATTTCGTGGGAGCAGTTCTTC
CASSQDISWEQFF
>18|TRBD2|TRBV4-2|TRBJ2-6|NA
TGTGCCAGCAGCCAATCCAGGGCGGGAGAAATTGGGGCCAACGTCCTGACTTTC
CASSQSRAGEIGANVLTF
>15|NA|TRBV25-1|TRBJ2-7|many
TGTGCCAGCTCAAGAACCGGGACTGAAAAGTACGAGCAGTACTTC
CASSRTGTEKYEQYF
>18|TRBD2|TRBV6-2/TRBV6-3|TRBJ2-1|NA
TGTGCCAGCAGTCCCCTGCGGACTAGCGGGAGGGTTAACAATGAGCAGTTCTTC
CASSPLRTSGRVNNEQFF
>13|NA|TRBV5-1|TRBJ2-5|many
TGCGCCAGCAGCTTGGGGGGACAAGAGACCCAGTACTTC
CASSLGGQETQYF
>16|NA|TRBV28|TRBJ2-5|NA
TGTGCCAGCAGTCTCCTCGCTAGCAGGAACCAAGAGACCCAGTACTTC
CASSLLASRNQETQYF
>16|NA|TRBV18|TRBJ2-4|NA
TGTGCCAGCTCACCAGCAGAAACACTAGCCAAAAACATTCAGTACTTC
CASSPAETLAKNIQYF
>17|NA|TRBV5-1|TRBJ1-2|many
TGCGCCAGCAGCTTGGGATTAGCCAGTCTACCTAACTATGGCTACACCTTC
CASSLGLASLPNYGYTF
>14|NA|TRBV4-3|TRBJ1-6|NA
TGCGCCAGCAGCCAGATGCAGGGCAATTCACCCCTCCACTTT
CASSQMQGNSPLHF
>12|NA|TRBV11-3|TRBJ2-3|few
TGTGCCAGCAGCTCCTTCACAGATACGCAGTATTTT
CASSSFTDTQYF
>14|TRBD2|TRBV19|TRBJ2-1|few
TGTGCCAGTAGCGCGGGAGGGATCTACAATGAGCAGTTCTTC
CASSAGGIYNEQFF
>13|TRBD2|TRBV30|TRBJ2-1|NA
TGTGCCTGGAGGTACGGGGGGGCTAATGAGCAGTTCTTC
CAWRYGGANEQFF
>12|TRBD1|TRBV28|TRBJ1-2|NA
TGTGCCAGCGGGACAGGGGGCTATGGCTACACCTTC
CASGTGGYGYTF
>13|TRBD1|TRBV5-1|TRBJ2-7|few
TGCGCCAGCAGCCACGGACAGGGAAGCGAGCAGTACTTC
CASSHGQGSEQYF
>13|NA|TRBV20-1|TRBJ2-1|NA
TGCAGTGCTAGCGACGGGAGCCTCAATGAGCAGTTCTTC
CSASDGSLNEQFF
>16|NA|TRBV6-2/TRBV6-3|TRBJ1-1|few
TGTGCCAGCAGTTACCCTTTTCGAAGTTTGAACACTGAAGCTTTCTTT
CASSYPFRSLNTEAFF